The text below deals with one TCR beta chain. At one end, the junction sequence differs from germline, possibly due to a read error. This entry comes from a study of blood T cells in healthy people across ages. Using a J-beta primer mix together with a sample-barcoded 5' primer, a second PCR was run for roughly 7 to 12 cycles. TCRdb redid the calling of the 5' RACE reads with MiXCR, one entry per CDR3 protein. The sample has about 930,000 distinct CDR3 sequences; approximately 32% are singletons. This sample was also put to use in a study of T cells of mothers and their children. That paper adds: The entire RNA extract went into cDNA synthesis at 1.5 ug per 15 ul. Each child gave 2.9 million or so TCR beta CDR3 reads (each mother, over 9.5 million). Researchers found no T cell clones that were persistent and microchimeric.

The specimen was blood. The clonotype was recovered from a woman between 35 and 50 years old in good health.

The CDR3 sequence is CAGSLARRGGRDEQFF. Written as DNA, the CDR3 is TGTGCCGGCAGTTTAGCGCGCCGGGGGGGCCGGGATGAGCAGTTCTTC. This chain links TRBV12-3 or TRBV12-4 with TRBJ2-1, with 8 bases fitting TRBD2. This CDR3 is built from 16 residues.